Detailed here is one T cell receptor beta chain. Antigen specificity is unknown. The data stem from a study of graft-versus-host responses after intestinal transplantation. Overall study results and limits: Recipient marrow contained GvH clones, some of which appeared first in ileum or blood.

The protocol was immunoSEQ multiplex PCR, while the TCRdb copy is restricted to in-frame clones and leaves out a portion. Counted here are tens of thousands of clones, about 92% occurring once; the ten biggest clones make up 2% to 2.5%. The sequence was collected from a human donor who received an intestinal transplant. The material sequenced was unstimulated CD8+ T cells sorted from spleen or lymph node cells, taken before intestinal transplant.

CDR3 protein: CATASGITDTQYF. The CDR3 bases are TGTGCCACCGCTAGCGGAATCACAGATACGCAGTATTTT. This chain connects TRBV27 to TRBJ2-3, with 7 bases lining up with TRBD2. The germline gives CDR1 MNHEY, CDR2 SMNVEV (reference sequence). This CDR3 has 13 amino acids. Unmatched junction bases numbered 6, after V lost 10 bases and J lost 2 bases.